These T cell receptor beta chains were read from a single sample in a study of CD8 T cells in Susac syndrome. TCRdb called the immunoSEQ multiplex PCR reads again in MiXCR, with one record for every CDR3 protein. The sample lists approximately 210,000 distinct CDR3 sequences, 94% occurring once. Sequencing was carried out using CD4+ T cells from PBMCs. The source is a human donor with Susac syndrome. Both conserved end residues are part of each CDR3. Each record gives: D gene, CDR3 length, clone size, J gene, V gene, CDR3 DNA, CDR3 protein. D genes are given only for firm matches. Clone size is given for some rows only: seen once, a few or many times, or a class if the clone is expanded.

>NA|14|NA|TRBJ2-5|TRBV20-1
TGCAGTGCCCTAGGGGGGAATACCCAAGAGACCCAGTACTTC
CSALGGNTQETQYF
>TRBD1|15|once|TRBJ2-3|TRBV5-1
TGCGCCAGCAGCTTACAGGGGGACCTACCGGGGACGCAGTATTTT
CASSLQGDLPGTQYF
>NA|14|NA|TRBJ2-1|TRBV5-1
TGCGCCAGCAGCTGGAGGGATGCTGGGAATGAGCAGTTCTTC
CASSWRDAGNEQFF
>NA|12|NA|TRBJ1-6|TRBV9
TGTGCCAGCAGCCCCACTCGAGGGCTCCTCCACTTT
CASSPTRGLLHF
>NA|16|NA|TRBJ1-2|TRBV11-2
TGTGCCAGCTCCGCCGACCGGGGCTTCCTTAACTATGGCTACACCTTC
CASSADRGFLNYGYTF
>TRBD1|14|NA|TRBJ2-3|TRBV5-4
TGTGCCAGCAGCGGGGGACAGGGGGGCGATACGCAGTATTTT
CASSGGQGGDTQYF
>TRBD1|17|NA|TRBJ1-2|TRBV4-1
TGCGCCAGCAGCCAAGATCCCTCAGGGGGCCCCAACTATGGCTACACCTTC
CASSQDPSGGPNYGYTF
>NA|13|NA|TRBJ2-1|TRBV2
TGTGCCAGCAGTGAACAGGGTATGAATGAGCAGTTCTTC
CASSEQGMNEQFF
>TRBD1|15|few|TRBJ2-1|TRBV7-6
TGTGCCAGCAGCGAACAGGGGTTCGCGTACAATGAGCAGTTCTTC
CASSEQGFAYNEQFF
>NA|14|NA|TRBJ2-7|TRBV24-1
TGTGCCACCAGTAGGGACGGGGGAAGAGACGAGCAGTACTTC
CATSRDGGRDEQYF
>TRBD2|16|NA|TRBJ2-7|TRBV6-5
TGTGCCAGCAGTTACTCTGGCGGGGGGAGCTCCTACGAGCAGTACTTC
CASSYSGGGSSYEQYF
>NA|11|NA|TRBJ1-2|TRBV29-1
TGCAGCGTTGAATTTGGAGTTGGCTACACCTTC
CSVEFGVGYTF
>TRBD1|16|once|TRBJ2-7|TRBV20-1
TGCAGTGCTAGAGATAAGAGGGGGCCCACTTCCTACGAGCAGTACTTC
CSARDKRGPTSYEQYF
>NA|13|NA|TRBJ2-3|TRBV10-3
TGTGCCATCAGTGAGGGGACGCGTCAGACGCAGTATTTT
CAISEGTRQTQYF
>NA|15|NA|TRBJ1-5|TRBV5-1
TGCGCCAGCAGCTTCGGGGGGGATAGCAATCAGCCCCAGCATTTT
CASSFGGDSNQPQHF
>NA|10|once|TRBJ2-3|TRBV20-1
TGCAGTGCCGGGGGAGATACGCAGTATTTT
CSAGGDTQYF
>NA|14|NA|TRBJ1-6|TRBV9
TGTGCCAGCAGCGTAGCACCGGGTAATTCACCCCTCCACTTT
CASSVAPGNSPLHF